These T cell receptor beta chains were read from a single sample in a study of T cell changes during pregnancy in multiple sclerosis. Measured with immunoSEQ multiplex PCR; TCRdb has only the in-frame clones, and not every one. The table lists 85,000 to 120,000 clones, roughly nine tenths of them singletons. Sample: peripheral blood, taken before pregnancy. The source is a female donor with multiple sclerosis, enrolled in a pregnancy study. The CDR3 runs from the conserved cysteine through the conserved F or W. The D gene is left open where the match is weak. Size is stated for part of the rows, as once, few or many counts, or as a class when the clone is expanded.

NA | TRBD1 | TRBJ1-2 | TRBV10-3 | TGTGCCATCAGTGCGTCGGGACAGTTAAACTATGGCTACACCTTC | CAISASGQLNYGYTF
NA | NA | TRBJ1-2 | TRBV18 | TGTGCCAGCTCACCTCGGGACAATTGGGGCTACACCTTC | CASSPRDNWGYTF
NA | NA | TRBJ1-5 | TRBV18 | TGTGCCAGCTCACCCAGGGACAAATATCAGCCCCAGCATTTT | CASSPRDKYQPQHF
once | NA | TRBJ2-7 | TRBV7-8 | TGTGCCAGCAGCTCTATATCCGGGACATACTACGAGCAGTACTTC | CASSSISGTYYEQYF
once | NA | TRBJ2-7 | TRBV11-2 | TGTGCCAGCAGCTTCAGGCGGCCGGGGGAGCAGTACTTC | CASSFRRPGEQYF
NA | TRBD2 | TRBJ2-1 | TRBV11-2 | TGTGCCAGCAACCCAATGTTGCTAGCGGGGAACAATGAGCAGTTCTTC | CASNPMLLAGNNEQFF
NA | TRBD2 | TRBJ2-1 | TRBV4-2 | TGTGCCAGCAGCCAAAAAACCCGAACTACAATAGCGGGAGACGAGGCTGATTCCTACAATGAGCAGTTCTTC | CASSQKTRTTIAGDEADSYNEQFF
NA | NA | TRBJ2-5 | TRBV7-2 | TGTGCCAGCAGCCCAAGAATGGCAGGGAAAGAGACCCAGTACTTC | CASSPRMAGKETQYF
NA | TRBD2 | TRBJ2-5 | TRBV28 | TGTGCCAGCAGCCCCGGGGGGTATGGGCAAGAGACCCAGTACTTC | CASSPGGYGQETQYF
NA | NA | TRBJ2-1 | TRBV6-5 | TGTGCCACCCAAACTGAGAATCCCTACAATGAGCAGTTCTTC | CATQTENPYNEQFF
once | TRBD2 | TRBJ2-2 | TRBV4-1 | TGCGCCAGCACCCGAATCGGGAGGGACCACCGGGGAGCTGTTTTT | CASTRIGRDHRGAVF
NA | NA | TRBJ1-1 | TRBV5-1 | TGCGCCAGCAGCTTGTTGGCAGGGAGGACCACTGAAGCTTTCTTT | CASSLLAGRTTEAFF
NA | NA | TRBJ2-1 | TRBV5-8 | TGTGCCAGCAGCTTAGGGGGCAATGAGCAGTTCTTC | CASSLGGNEQFF
once | NA | TRBJ2-1 | TRBV5-1 | TGCGCCAGCAGCTTCGACACCGCTACCTACAATGAGCAGTTCTTC | CASSFDTATYNEQFF
NA | NA | TRBJ2-3 | TRBV7-8 | TGTGCCAGCAGCGGGGTGGGAGCGGGAGATACGCAGTATTTT | CASSGVGAGDTQYF
NA | NA | TRBJ1-1 | TRBV29-1 | TGCAGCGTAACAGGGATACTGAACACTGAAGCTTTCTTT | CSVTGILNTEAFF
NA | TRBD1 | TRBJ1-3 | TRBV7-8 | TGTGCCAGCAGCCTGACAGGGAGCGGAAACACCATATATTTT | CASSLTGSGNTIYF
NA | TRBD1 | TRBJ2-1 | TRBV11-2 | TGTGCCAGCGGCCCAGGACAGGCCGAGTACAATGAGCAGTTCTTC | CASGPGQAEYNEQFF
NA | TRBD2 | TRBJ2-7 | TRBV7-8 | TGTGCCAGCAGCGGGGTAGCGGGGGGCGGTGACGAGCAGTACTTC | CASSGVAGGGDEQYF
NA | NA | TRBJ2-7 | TRBV7-2 | TGTGCCAGCAGCTCCCGTAGAGGGAACTACGAGCAGTACTTC | CASSSRRGNYEQYF
NA | NA | TRBJ2-2 | TRBV18 | TGTGCCAGCTCACTCCGAGCTGGGGAGCTGTTTTTT | CASSLRAGELFF
NA | TRBD2 | TRBJ2-7 | TRBV7-2 | TGTGCCAGCAGCCCGTTGATAGCGGGGCACGAGCAGTACTTC | CASSPLIAGHEQYF
NA | NA | TRBJ2-1 | TRBV5-1 | TGCGCCAGCAGCTTGGGCGGACTGGTCTCCTACAATGAGCAGTTCTTC | CASSLGGLVSYNEQFF
few | NA | TRBJ1-2 | TRBV29-1 | TGCAGCGTTGACACGGCGGACTATGGCTACACCTTC | CSVDTADYGYTF
once | NA | TRBJ1-1 | TRBV5-4 | TGTGCCAGCAGCCTCCGGGTGGGTAACACTGAAGCTTTCTTT | CASSLRVGNTEAFF
NA | NA | TRBJ2-5 | TRBV6-5 | TGTGCCAGCAGTCCCGGACAGCCACAAGAGACCCAGTACTTC | CASSPGQPQETQYF
NA | NA | TRBJ1-1 | TRBV7-9 | TGTGCCAGCAGCTCCGTGACAGACCACACTGAAGCTTTCTTT | CASSSVTDHTEAFF
NA | TRBD2 | TRBJ2-7 | TRBV27 | TGTGCCAGCCGGCCGGGACTAGCCCCCTACGAGCAGTACTTC | CASRPGLAPYEQYF
NA | NA | TRBJ1-2 | TRBV4-1 | TGCGCCAGCAGCCTTCCGGGTTTAGATTATGGCTACACCTTC | CASSLPGLDYGYTF
NA | NA | TRBJ2-1 | TRBV28 | TGTGCCAGCAGTTTAACTAGCATCACCTACAATGAGCAGTTCTTC | CASSLTSITYNEQFF
NA | NA | TRBJ1-6 | TRBV2 | TGTGCCAGCAGTGAGTTCAGGGTAGAGTCACCCCTCCACTTT | CASSEFRVESPLHF
NA | TRBD1 | TRBJ1-4 | TRBV28 | TGTGCCAGCAGTTTCCCCGGGACAGGGGGGGCTAATGAAAAACTGTTTTTT | CASSFPGTGGANEKLFF
NA | TRBD1 | TRBJ2-7 | TRBV28 | TGTGCCAGCAGTTCCTCCGGGACAGGGTATTACGAGCAGTACTTC | CASSSSGTGYYEQYF
NA | NA | TRBJ2-5 | TRBV12-5 | TGTGCTAGTGGTTTGACTTCCGGGTCAGAGACCCAGTACTTC | CASGLTSGSETQYF
NA | TRBD1 | TRBJ2-1 | TRBV7-2 | TGTGCCAGCAGAATACAGGGGCGAGGTGAGCAGTTCTTC | CASRIQGRGEQFF
NA | NA | TRBJ1-6 | TRBV11-3 | TGTGCCAGCAGCCCGCGCGGGCTTAAGAGCTCCTATAATTCACCCCTCCACTTT | CASSPRGLKSSYNSPLHF
NA | NA | TRBJ1-6 | TRBV9 | TGTGCCAGCAGCGTAGGAGGCAGCCTTAATTCACCCCTCCACTTT | CASSVGGSLNSPLHF
NA | NA | TRBJ1-6 | TRBV4-1 | TGCGCCAGCAGCCAAGGAGAGAATAATTCACCCCTCCACTTT | CASSQGENNSPLHF
NA | TRBD1 | TRBJ1-2 | TRBV7-9 | TGTGCCAGCAGCTTTGGACAGGGAAACTATGGCTACACCTTC | CASSFGQGNYGYTF
NA | TRBD1 | TRBJ1-1 | TRBV5-1 | TGCGCCAGCAGCTTCGGGACAGGGAGGGACACTGAAGCTTTCTTT | CASSFGTGRDTEAFF
NA | NA | TRBJ2-2 | TRBV7-9 | TGTGCCAGCAGCTTAGGGACAACGAACACCGGGGAGCTGTTTTTT | CASSLGTTNTGELFF
few | TRBD2 | TRBJ2-7 | TRBV18 | TGTGCCAGCTCAGGTAGCGGGGCGCCACCCGAGCAGTACTTC | CASSGSGAPPEQYF
NA | TRBD2 | TRBJ2-1 | TRBV9 | TGTGCCAGCAGCGTAGCCCCTTCAGCGGGGGGGCCCCACAATGAGCAGTTCTTC | CASSVAPSAGGPHNEQFF